This T cell receptor beta chain was identified in a study of T-cell reconstitution after alpha-beta-depleted transplantation in children. Study-wide results and caveats: By about two months after transplant, alpha-beta T cells reportedly arose from several hundred graft clones that had expanded.

Molecular barcoding with unique molecular identifiers was used for the TCRbeta library. TCRdb independently ran MiXCR on the PCR reads; one entry per CDR3 protein. The sample has 350,000 to 500,000 distinct CDR3 sequences, around 46% seen once. This clonotype occurred many times. The antigen is not known. The TCR originated in a girl aged 2 to 10 with aplastic anemia, due to receive a stem cell transplant. The sample in question was PBMCs, obtained before TCRalphabeta/CD19-depleted stem cell transplant.

The CDR3 sequence is CASSGRTARSTNEKLFF. In DNA, the CDR3 is TGCGCCAGCAGCGGTAGGACAGCCCGAAGCACTAATGAAAAACTGTTTTTT. The J gene is TRBJ1-4, the V gene TRBV5-1, with D possibly matching TRBD1 (6 bases). V gave up 4 bases and J gave up 2 bases, with 18 bases separating them. CDR3 length: 17 residues. Germline lookup yields CDR1 SGHRS and CDR2 YFSETQ.